This passage covers 8 T cell receptor beta chains from one sample sequenced in a study of shared clonotypes between healthy human individuals. Clones were read by immunoSEQ multiplex PCR, and TCRdb kept only the in-frame ones, dropping some. The data hold approximately 740,000 clones, with approximately 74% observed a single time. What was sequenced was memory CD4+ T cells sorted from blood. Subset given: CD45RA-negative fraction. These receptors all stem from a woman aged 25 to 39 in good health.

This sequence joins TRBV10-3 and TRBJ2-3; a weak D match, TRBD2 (6 bases). The germline V gene encodes CDR1 ENHRY and CDR2 SYGVKD. The CDR3 has 16 residues. V was clipped by 3 bases and J by 1 base, with 14 bases between them. Here the CDR3 reads CAISDSRLGGTDTQYF. The CDR3 region has the DNA TGTGCCATCAGTGACTCTAGACTAGGGGGCACAGATACGCAGTATTTT.

V is TRBV5-1 and J is TRBJ2-5; 11 nucleotides match TRBD1. Germline values: CDR1 SGHRS, CDR2 YFSETQ. J gave up 3 bases and V 4 bases, and 8 bases lay outside the gene matches. There are 16 residues in the CDR3. Written as DNA, the CDR3 is TGCGCCAGCAGCCTAAATCCGGGACAGGGGGAAGAGACCCAGTACTTC. This sequence encodes CASSLNPGQGEETQYF.

This chain joins TRBV5-6 and TRBJ2-1; 10 bases map to TRBD2. The germline CDR1 and CDR2 sequences are SGHDT and YYEEEE. This CDR3 comprises 19 residues. The V and J ends lost 4 bases and 0 bases, in that order; junction bases with no gene match: 13. The CDR3 DNA reads TGTGCCAGCAGCCGAATGACCGGACTAGCGGTGATCTCCTACAATGAGCAGTTCTTC. Translated, it gives CASSRMTGLAVISYNEQFF.

This clone has a handful of counts. The chain carries TRBV6-1 and TRBJ2-1; TRBD2 aligns across 11 bases. The J segment lost 7 bases and the V segment lost 2 bases, leaving 1 base of the junction unmatched. The CDR3 is 14 residues long. CDR1 and CDR2 (germline): MNHNS, SASEGT. The chain's CDR3 is CASSELAGGNEQFF. The CDR3, as DNA: TGTGCCAGCAGTGAACTAGCGGGAGGTAATGAGCAGTTCTTC.

The V call is TRBV19, the J call TRBJ1-1; 10 bases are shared with TRBD1. CDR1 LNHDA and CDR2 SQIVND come from the germline V gene (reference sequence). The CDR3 covers 15 residues. The V segment lost 6 bases and the J segment 5 bases; nucleotides outside the gene matches: 9. In nucleotides, the CDR3 is TGTGCCAGTAGACCCCGGACAGGGGGTCGTACTGAAGCTTTCTTT. It codes for CASRPRTGGRTEAFF.

With regard to this clone: The same CDR3 arises from other DNA sequences in this sample as well. The genes are TRBV10-3 and TRBJ1-5; D ambiguous. CDR1 and CDR2 (germline): ENHRY, SYGVKD. The ends were cut back, 3 bases at V and 3 bases at J, with 6 bases in the middle. The CDR3 length is 13 residues. The CDR3 coding sequence is TGTGCCATCAGTGATCAGTCCAATCAGCCCCAGCATTTT. Translation gives CAISDQSNQPQHF.

Points on this clone: Other DNA sequences in the sample encode the same CDR3. The chain is built from TRBV19 and TRBJ1-3; D is ambiguous. Trimming removed 3 bases from V and 1 base from J, with 7 bases in between. The CDR3 spans 14 residues. Per germline, CDR1 LNHDA and CDR2 SQIVND (reference sequence). The CDR3 protein is CASSIRGSGNTIYF. The CDR3 bases are TGTGCCAGTAGTATCCGCGGATCTGGAAACACCATATATTTT.

V is TRBV19 and J is TRBJ2-5; either TRBD1 or TRBD2 may supply D (5 bases each). Germline assignment: CDR1 LNHDA and CDR2 SQIVND (reference sequence). The CDR3 is 13 amino acids. V gave up 3 bases and J gave up 13 bases, with 18 bases separating them. For the CDR3, the DNA is TGTGCCAGTAGTATCAGTAGGGGTTCGGGGTCGTACTTC. Translating it yields CASSISRGSGSYF.